The source of this T cell receptor (beta chain) is a study of CD8 T cells in ankylosing spondylitis. Details on this clonotype: What it binds is unknown.

V lost 4 bases and J lost 2, with 15 bases in between. Germline V CDR1 and CDR2: SGHAT, FQNNGV. The CDR3 consists of 15 residues. 5'-RACE, quantitative and with molecular barcodes, yielded the TCR beta libraries. TCRdb itself ran the 5' RACE reads through MiXCR, one entry per CDR3 protein. Seen here are 150,000 to 200,000 distinct CDR3 sequences, around 17% observed once, and the top ten hold 7.8%. Points from the study as a whole: As reported, disease-linked clones showed significant enrichment in matched ankylosing spondylitis synovial fluid. About 8 highly homologous variants made up a TCR beta motif that seemed to typify ankylosing spondylitis blood.

The material sequenced was blood, either unsorted or a sorted T cell fraction (not recorded which). The genes are TRBV11-2 and TRBJ2-7; the D is unclear. This TCR was sampled from a male donor with ankylosing spondylitis or in good health (not recorded which). The CDR3 region is CASSSLSGPTYEQYF. DNA of the CDR3: TGTGCCAGCAGCTCCCTGTCGGGCCCAACCTACGAGCAGTACTTC. Full variable domain (rest looked up from reference TRBV11-2 and TRBJ2-7): EAGVAQSPRYKIIEKRQSVAFWCNPISGHATLYWYQQILGQGPKLLIQFQNNGVVDDSQLPKDRFSAERLKGVDSTLKIQPAKLEDSAVYLCASSSLSGPTYEQYFGPGTRLTVT.